These 9 T cell receptor beta chains were sequenced from one sample in a study of T cells after yellow fever vaccination. TCRdb recomputed calls from the 5' RACE reads with MiXCR, one row per CDR3 protein. The sample has roughly 120,000 distinct CDR3 sequences; around 8.6% are singletons. Sequencing used CD8+ T cells sorted from PBMCs, obtained 45 days after the yellow fever booster vaccination. The receptors shown here come from a man aged 30 to 45 who received the YFV17D yellow fever vaccine.

This clonotype was observed at least ten times. The chain combines TRBV12-3 or TRBV12-4 with TRBJ2-1, with no clear D. The CDR3 runs 14 residues. V was shortened by 3 bases and J by 8 bases, with 14 bases between the two germline ends. CDR3 sequence: CASSFANPQHEQFF. The CDR3 DNA is TGTGCCAGCAGTTTTGCCAACCCCCAACATGAGCAGTTCTTC.

For the CDR3, the DNA is TGTGCCAGTAGTATTTCTAGCTCCTACAATGAGCAGTTCTTC. Amino acid sequence: CASSISSSYNEQFF. The chain has TRBV19 and TRBJ2-1; the D is unclear. Germline V gene sequence: CDR1 LNHDA, CDR2 SQIVND (reference sequence). The CDR3 has 14 amino acids. Trimming shortened V by 3 bases and J by 0 bases, and 6 bases separated the two germline ends.

V is TRBV4-3 and J is TRBJ2-5; D unclear. Trimming took off 1 base at V and 5 bases at J, with 5 bases between the two ends. Germline CDR1 is LGHNA and CDR2 is YSLEER. The CDR3 is 12 amino acids. In DNA form, the CDR3 reads TGCGCCAGCAGCCAAGTACCGGAGACCCAGTACTTC. It yields the protein CASSQVPETQYF.

A word on this clonotype: Given a much more abundant clone one base away, this may be a read error. The chain's CDR3 is CASSPEGLAETQYF. In nucleotides, the CDR3 is TGTGCCAGCAGTCCGGAGGGCCTGGCGGAGACCCAGTACTTC. The chain is built from TRBV6-1 and TRBJ2-5, with a weak D call TRBD2 (6 bases). CDR3 length: 14 amino acids. V shed 5 bases and J shed 5 bases, with 15 bases lying between them. Germline CDR1 MNHNS, CDR2 SASEGT.

The chain has TRBV5-1 and TRBJ1-1; perhaps TRBD1 as D (6 bases). Trimming removed 3 bases from V and 1 base from J, with 10 bases in between. Germline V CDR1 and CDR2: SGHRS, YFSETQ. The CDR3 length is 14 residues. As DNA, the CDR3 is TGCGCCAGCAGCTATGACAGGTCGAACACTGAAGCTTTCTTT. Amino acids: CASSYDRSNTEAFF.

This clonotype has at least ten counts. The chain's CDR3 is CASSFDLSLEQYF. The CDR3 DNA reads as TGTGCCAGCAGTTTCGACCTTTCTCTCGAGCAGTACTTC. The chain combines TRBV12-3 or TRBV12-4 with TRBJ2-7; D uncertain. The CDR3 spans 13 residues. The germline V and J ends were trimmed by 3 bases and 6 bases, with 12 bases remaining between them.

In its sample, this clonotype was seen many times. The chain joins TRBV9 to TRBJ2-7; 7 bases fit TRBD2. The ends lost 1 base at V and 2 bases at J; junction bases unmatched: 3. Germline V lookup: CDR1 SGDLS, CDR2 YYNGEE. CDR3 length: 14 residues. The CDR3 is CASSVTTSAYEQYF. In DNA form, the CDR3 reads TGTGCCAGCAGCGTAACTACTAGCGCCTACGAGCAGTACTTC.

Turning to this clonotype: With a much larger clone just one base away, this may be a read error. The chain links TRBV4-1 to TRBJ2-3, with D tentatively TRBD2 (7 bases). V was shortened by 4 bases and J by 6 bases, with 20 bases between the two germline ends. The CDR3 loop spans 16 amino acids. Looked up from germline, CDR1 is MGHRA and CDR2 is YSYEKL. The DNA of the CDR3 is TGCGCCAGCAGCCGATTCGCGGGGGCCGCAGGGGATACGCAGTATTTT. Translating gives CASSRFAGAAGDTQYF.

This clonotype was counted at least ten times. The CDR3 coding sequence is TGTGCCAGCAGCTTAGTTGGGACTAGTCGCGAGCAGTACTTC. Its translation is CASSLVGTSREQYF. The chain recombines TRBV7-8 with TRBJ2-7, with 8 bases lining up with TRBD2. The CDR3 contains 14 residues. Germline CDR1 is SGHVS and CDR2 is FQNEAQ. Trimming cost V 1 base and J 6 bases; bases outside gene matches: 5. Supplemented by reference TRBV7-8 and TRBJ2-7, the full variable domain reads GAGVSQSPRYKVAKRGQDVALRCDPISGHVSLFWYQQALGQGPEFLTYFQNEAQLDKSGLPSDRFFAERPEGSVSTLKIQRTQQEDSAVYLCASSLVGTSREQYFGPGTRLTVT.